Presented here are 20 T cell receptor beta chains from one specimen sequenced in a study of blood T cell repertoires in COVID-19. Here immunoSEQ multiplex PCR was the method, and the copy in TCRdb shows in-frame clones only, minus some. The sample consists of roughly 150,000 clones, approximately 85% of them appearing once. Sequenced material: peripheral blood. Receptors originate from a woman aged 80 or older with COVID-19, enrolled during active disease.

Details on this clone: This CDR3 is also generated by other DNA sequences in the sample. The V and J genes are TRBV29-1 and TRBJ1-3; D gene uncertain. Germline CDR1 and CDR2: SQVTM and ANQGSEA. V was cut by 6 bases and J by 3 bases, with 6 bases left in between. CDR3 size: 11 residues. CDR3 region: CSVRSGNTIYF. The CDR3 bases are TGCAGCGTGAGGAGTGGAAACACCATATATTTT.

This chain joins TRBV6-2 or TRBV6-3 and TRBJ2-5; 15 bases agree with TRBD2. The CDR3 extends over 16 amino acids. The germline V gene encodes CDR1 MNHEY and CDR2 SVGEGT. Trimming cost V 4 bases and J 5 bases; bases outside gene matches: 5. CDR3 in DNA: TGTGCCAGCAGTTTCGGACTAGCGGGGGGGCCTGAGACCCAGTACTTC. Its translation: CASSFGLAGGPETQYF.

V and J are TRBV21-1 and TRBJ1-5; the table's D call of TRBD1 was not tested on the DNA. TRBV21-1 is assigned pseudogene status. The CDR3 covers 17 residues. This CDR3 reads CASSKVRDRDSNQPQHF. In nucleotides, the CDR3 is TGTGCCAGCAGCAAAGTCCGGGACAGGGATAGCAATCAGCCCCAGCATTTT.

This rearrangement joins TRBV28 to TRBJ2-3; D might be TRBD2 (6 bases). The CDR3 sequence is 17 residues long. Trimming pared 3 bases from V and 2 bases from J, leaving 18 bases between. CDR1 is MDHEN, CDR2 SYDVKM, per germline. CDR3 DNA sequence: TGTGCCAGCAGTTTTAGGTCGGCTAGCGAATCCACAGATACGCAGTATTTT. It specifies CASSFRSASESTDTQYF.

This chain's CDR3 is CASSEGEVVQPQHF. Here the CDR3 DNA reads TGTGCCAGCAGTGAAGGAGAGGTCGTCCAGCCCCAGCATTTT. This rearrangement joins TRBV2 to TRBJ1-5; D call uncertain. The germline CDR1 and CDR2 sequences are SNHLY and FYNNEI. The CDR3 sequence is 14 residues long. Trimming took 1 base from V and 7 from J, leaving 11 bases between them.

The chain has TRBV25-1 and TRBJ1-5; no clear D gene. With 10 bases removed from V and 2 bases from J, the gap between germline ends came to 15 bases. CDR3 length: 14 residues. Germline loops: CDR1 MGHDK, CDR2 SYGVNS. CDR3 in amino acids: CATRAGWGNQPQHF. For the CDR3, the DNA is TGTGCCACCAGAGCGGGTTGGGGCAATCAGCCCCAGCATTTT.

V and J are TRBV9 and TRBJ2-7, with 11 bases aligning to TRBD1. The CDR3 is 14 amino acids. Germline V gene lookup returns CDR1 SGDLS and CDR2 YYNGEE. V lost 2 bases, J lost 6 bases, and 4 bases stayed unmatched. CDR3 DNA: TGTGCCAGCAGCGTGCGGACAGGGGGCGCCGAGCAGTACTTC. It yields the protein CASSVRTGGAEQYF.

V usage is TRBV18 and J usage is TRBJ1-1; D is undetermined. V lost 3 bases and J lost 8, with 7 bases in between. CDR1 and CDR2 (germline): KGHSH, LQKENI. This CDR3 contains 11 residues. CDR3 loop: CASSPMAEAFF. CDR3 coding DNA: TGTGCCAGCTCACCGATGGCCGAAGCTTTCTTT. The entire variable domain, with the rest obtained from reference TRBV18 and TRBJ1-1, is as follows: NAGVMQNPRHLVRRRGQEARLRCSPMKGHSHVYWYRQLPEEGLKFMVYLQKENIIDESGMPKERFSAEFPKEGPSILRIQQVVRGDSAAYFCASSPMAEAFFGQGTRLTVV.

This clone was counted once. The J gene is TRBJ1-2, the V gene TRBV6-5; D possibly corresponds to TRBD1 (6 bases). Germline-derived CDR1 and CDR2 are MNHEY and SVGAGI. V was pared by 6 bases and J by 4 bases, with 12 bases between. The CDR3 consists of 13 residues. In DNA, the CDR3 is TGTGCCAGCAGGGGACATGGTAGCTATGGCTACACCTTC. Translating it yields CASRGHGSYGYTF.

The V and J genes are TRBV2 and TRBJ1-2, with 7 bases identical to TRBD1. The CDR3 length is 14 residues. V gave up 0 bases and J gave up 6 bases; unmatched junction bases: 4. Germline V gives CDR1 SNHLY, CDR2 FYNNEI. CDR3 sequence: CASSEATGSNGYTF. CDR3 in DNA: TGTGCCAGCAGTGAAGCGACAGGGTCCAATGGCTACACCTTC.

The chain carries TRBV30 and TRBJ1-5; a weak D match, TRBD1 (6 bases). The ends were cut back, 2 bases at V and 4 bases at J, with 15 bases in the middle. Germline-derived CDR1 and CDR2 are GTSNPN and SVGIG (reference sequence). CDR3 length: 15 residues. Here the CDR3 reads CAWSIGTFVNQPQHF. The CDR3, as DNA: TGTGCCTGGAGTATCGGGACATTCGTAAATCAGCCCCAGCATTTT. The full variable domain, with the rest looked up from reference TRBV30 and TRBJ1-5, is SQTIHQWPATLVQPVGSPLSLECTVEGTSNPNLYWYRQAAGRGLQLLFYSVGIGQISSEVPQNLSASRPQDRQFILSSKKLLLSDSGFYLCAWSIGTFVNQPQHFGDGTRLSIL.

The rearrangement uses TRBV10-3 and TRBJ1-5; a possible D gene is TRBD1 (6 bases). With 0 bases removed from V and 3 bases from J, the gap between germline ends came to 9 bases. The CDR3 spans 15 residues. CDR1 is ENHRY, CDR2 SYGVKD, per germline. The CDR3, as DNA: TGTGCCATCAGTGAGTCGGGGGCAGACAATCAGCCCCAGCATTTT. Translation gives CAISESGADNQPQHF.

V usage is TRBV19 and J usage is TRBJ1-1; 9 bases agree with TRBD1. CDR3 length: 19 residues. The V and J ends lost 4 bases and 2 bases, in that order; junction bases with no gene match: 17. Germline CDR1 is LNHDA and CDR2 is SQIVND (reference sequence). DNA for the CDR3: TGTGCCAGTAGTACCCCAAGGCGGGGACAGGGCGATAGTAACACTGAAGCTTTCTTT. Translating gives CASSTPRRGQGDSNTEAFF.

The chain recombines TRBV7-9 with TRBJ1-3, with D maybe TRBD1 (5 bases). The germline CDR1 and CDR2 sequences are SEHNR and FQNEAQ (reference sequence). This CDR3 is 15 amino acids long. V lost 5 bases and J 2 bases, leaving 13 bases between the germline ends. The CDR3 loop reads CASSPMAGAGNTIYF. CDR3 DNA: TGTGCCAGCAGCCCCATGGCGGGGGCTGGAAACACCATATATTTT.

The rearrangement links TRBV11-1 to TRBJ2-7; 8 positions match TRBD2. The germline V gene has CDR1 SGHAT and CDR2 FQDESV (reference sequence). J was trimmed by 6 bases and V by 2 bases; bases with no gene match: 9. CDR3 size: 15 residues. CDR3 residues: CASSLRGLGALEQYF. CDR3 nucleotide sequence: TGTGCCAGCAGCTTACGGGGACTAGGAGCTCTCGAGCAGTACTTC.

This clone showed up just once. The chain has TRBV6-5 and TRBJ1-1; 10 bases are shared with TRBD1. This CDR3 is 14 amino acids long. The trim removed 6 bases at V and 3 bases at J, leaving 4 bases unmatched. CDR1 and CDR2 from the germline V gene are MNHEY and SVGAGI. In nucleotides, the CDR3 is TGTGCCAGCAGAAGAGGGACAGGGGACACTGAAGCTTTCTTT. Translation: CASRRGTGDTEAFF.

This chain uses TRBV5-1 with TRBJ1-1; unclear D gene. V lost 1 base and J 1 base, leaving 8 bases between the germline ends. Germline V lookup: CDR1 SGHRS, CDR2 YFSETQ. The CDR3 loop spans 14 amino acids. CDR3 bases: TGCGCCAGCAGCTTGCTACTCGGGAACACTGAAGCTTTCTTT. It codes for CASSLLLGNTEAFF.

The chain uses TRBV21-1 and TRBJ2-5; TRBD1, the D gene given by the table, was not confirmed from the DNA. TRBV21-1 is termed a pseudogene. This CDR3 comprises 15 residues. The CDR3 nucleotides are TGTGCCAGCAGCAAAGTGGGGACAGGGCCTGGGACCCAGTACTTC. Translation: CASSKVGTGPGTQYF.

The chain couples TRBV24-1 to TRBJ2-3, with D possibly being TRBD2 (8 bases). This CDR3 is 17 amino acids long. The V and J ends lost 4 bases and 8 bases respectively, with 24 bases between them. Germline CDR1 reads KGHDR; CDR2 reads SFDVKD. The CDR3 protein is CATSDRQGWGRGGTQYF. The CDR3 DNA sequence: TGTGCCACCAGTGACCGACAGGGTTGGGGCCGGGGGGGTACGCAGTATTTT.

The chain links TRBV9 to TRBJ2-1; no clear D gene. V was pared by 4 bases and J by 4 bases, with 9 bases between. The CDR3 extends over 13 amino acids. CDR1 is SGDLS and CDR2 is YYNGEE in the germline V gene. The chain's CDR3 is CASSRTVYNEQFF. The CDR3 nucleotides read TGTGCCAGCAGCCGAACTGTGTACAATGAGCAGTTCTTC.